The rows below give T cell receptor beta chains drawn from one sample of a study of blood T cell repertoires in COVID-19. Profiled with immunoSEQ multiplex PCR; TCRdb holds only in-frame clones, not every one. This table has 140,000 to 150,000 clones, roughly 90% appearing once. Sequenced input: peripheral blood. The receptors shown here come from a man in his 70s with acute or convalescent COVID-19. Both conserved end residues are part of each CDR3. The order of the fields is V gene, J gene, clone size, D gene, CDR3 protein, CDR3 DNA. D genes are given only for firm matches. Size is stated for part of the rows, as once, few or many counts, or as a class when the clone is expanded.

TRBV6-5	TRBJ2-6	NA	NA	CASSPGGSGANVLTF	TGTGCCAGCAGTCCAGGAGGGTCTGGGGCCAACGTCCTGACTTTC
TRBV28	TRBJ2-6	NA	TRBD1	CASSLAGTGTSGANVLTF	TGTGCCAGCAGTTTAGCCGGGACAGGCACCTCTGGGGCCAACGTCCTGACTTTC
TRBV29-1	TRBJ1-4	NA	NA	CSVKQGVGEKLFF	TGCAGCGTTAAACAGGGAGTTGGCGAAAAACTGTTTTTT
TRBV20-1	TRBJ1-1	NA	NA	CSASRYTEAFF	TGCAGTGCTAGCAGGTACACTGAAGCTTTCTTT
TRBV2	TRBJ1-2	NA	NA	CASSPNGFLYGYTF	TGTGCCAGCAGCCCCAACGGGTTCCTCTATGGCTACACCTTC
TRBV7-2	TRBJ1-5	NA	TRBD1	CASSRQQGGNQPQHF	TGTGCCAGCAGCCGGCAACAGGGGGGCAATCAGCCCCAGCATTTT
TRBV7-2	TRBJ1-3	NA	NA	CASSLGWRQSSGNTIYF	TGTGCCAGCAGCTTAGGTTGGAGGCAGAGCTCTGGAAACACCATATATTTT
TRBV4-1	TRBJ2-1	NA	TRBD2	CASSQERGREHEQFF	TGCGCCAGCAGCCAAGAAAGAGGGCGGGAGCATGAGCAGTTCTTC
TRBV9	TRBJ2-2	NA	TRBD2	CATKYTSERPGLGTGELFF	TGTGCCACCAAATACACTAGCGAGAGACCAGGTTTAGGCACCGGGGAGCTGTTTTTT
TRBV6-5	TRBJ1-5	NA	TRBD1	CASTLVDRANQPQHF	TGTGCCAGCACACTGGTTGACAGGGCGAATCAGCCCCAGCATTTT
TRBV30	TRBJ1-2	few	NA	CARLDRVNYGYTF	TGTGCCCGCCTCGACAGAGTAAACTATGGCTACACCTTC
TRBV6-1	TRBJ1-1	NA	TRBD1	CASSETGLGTEAFF	TGTGCCAGCAGTGAGACAGGGTTGGGCACTGAAGCTTTCTTT
TRBV3-1/TRBV3-2	TRBJ2-2	NA	NA	CASSSAGQGFTGELFF	TGTGCCAGCAGCTCCGCCGGGCAGGGTTTCACCGGGGAGCTGTTTTTT
TRBV20-1	TRBJ1-1	NA	TRBD1	CSASGQGEAFF	TGCAGTGCTTCGGGACAGGGTGAAGCTTTCTTT
TRBV5-4	TRBJ2-6	NA	NA	CASSLGGSGVNVLTF	TGTGCCAGCAGCTTGGGGGGGTCAGGGGTAAACGTCCTGACTTTC
TRBV28	TRBJ2-7	NA	TRBD2	CATLPGAGASYEQYF	TGTGCCACCCTGCCTGGAGCGGGAGCGTCCTACGAGCAGTACTTC
TRBV24-1	TRBJ1-1	NA	TRBD1	CATRGQGMNTEAFF	TGTGCCACCAGAGGACAGGGGATGAACACTGAAGCTTTCTTT
TRBV6-1	TRBJ1-5	once	NA	CASSESVLNQPQHF	TGTGCCAGCAGTGAATCGGTGCTCAATCAGCCCCAGCATTTT
TRBV10-1	TRBJ2-6	NA	NA	CASRGAGANVLTF	TGCGCCAGCAGAGGAGCTGGGGCCAACGTCCTGACTTTC
TRBV28	TRBJ1-5	NA	TRBD1	CASSRQGARSNQPQHF	TGTGCCAGCAGTCGACAGGGGGCGCGTAGCAATCAGCCCCAGCATTTT
TRBV5-6	TRBJ2-3	NA	TRBD2	CASSFALLAGSTDTQYF	TGTGCCAGCAGCTTCGCGTTACTAGCGGGGAGCACAGATACGCAGTATTTT
TRBV11-2	TRBJ2-5	NA	NA	CASSPRGAGALTETQYF	TGTGCCAGCAGCCCTAGGGGGGCGGGGGCCTTGACGGAGACCCAGTACTTC
TRBV10-3	TRBJ2-7	NA	NA	CAISERAGAGEQYF	TGTGCCATCAGTGAGAGGGCAGGGGCGGGCGAGCAGTACTTC